Listed here are 8 T cell receptor beta chains from one sample, sequenced in a study of metastatic and nonmetastatic thyroid tumors. TCRdb reanalyzed the PCR reads with MiXCR. Found here are about 13,000 clones, under 30% of them singletons; the top ten hold about 60%. Each patient came to thyroid surgery without any prior treatment (of any kind). Sequenced input: blood. These receptors were obtained from a male donor with papillary thyroid cancer or a benign thyroid nodule (not recorded which). Some clones in this sample may be carry-over from other donors' samples.

The sample holds a few counts of this clone. CDR3 DNA: TGTGCCAGCAGTTATTCCACAGAAACTAGCGGCCTTGACGAGCAGTACTTC. Its protein product is CASSYSTETSGLDEQYF. The rearrangement joins TRBV6-2 or TRBV6-3 to TRBJ2-7; TRBD2 matches at 8 bases. The length of the CDR3 is 17 residues. In germline, CDR1 is MNHEY, CDR2 SVGEGT. After removal of 3 bases from V and 5 bases from J, the junction contained 15 bases not matched to a gene.

This clone was seen only a few times. Germline and junction disagree at one end, which may indicate a read error. The chain links TRBV6-6 to TRBJ1-1, with D hard to call. Per the germline V gene, CDR1 is MNHNY and CDR2 is SVGAGI (reference sequence). The CDR3 has 13 amino acids. CDR3 region: CTSSYVANTEAFF. The CDR3 region has the DNA TGTACCAGCAGTTACGTTGCAAACACTGAAGCTTTCTTT.

The genes are TRBV20-1 and TRBJ2-5; 8 bases are a match to TRBD2. V shed 5 bases, J shed 4 bases, and the junction held 9 bases outside the gene matches. In germline, CDR1 is DFQATT, CDR2 SNEGSKA (reference sequence). The CDR3 is 14 amino acids. CDR3 region: CSASRREALETQYF. The CDR3 bases are TGCAGTGCTTCCCGGCGGGAGGCGTTAGAGACCCAGTACTTC.

The J gene is TRBJ1-1, the V gene TRBV28; TRBD1 is a possible D gene (5 bases). Between the trimmed V and J ends, which lost 1 base and 11 bases, there was a span of 11 bases. Looked up from germline, CDR1 is MDHEN and CDR2 is SYDVKM. There are 12 residues in the CDR3. Written as DNA, the CDR3 is TGTGCCAGCAGTTTATCTCTCAGGGTCGCTTTCTTT. Its translation is CASSLSLRVAFF.

The CDR3 region is CSASTGVRYEAFF. DNA for the CDR3: TGCAGTGCTTCGACAGGGGTTCGGTATGAAGCTTTCTTT. The chain uses TRBV20-1 and TRBJ1-1; 8 positions match TRBD1. This CDR3 has 13 residues. Germline V CDR1 and CDR2: DFQATT, SNEGSKA (reference sequence). V gave up 5 bases and J gave up 7 bases; unmatched junction bases: 9.

The sample holds a few counts of this clone. The chain carries TRBV27 and TRBJ1-4; D gene unclear. The CDR3 totals 15 residues. V was shortened by 2 bases and J by 7 bases, with 14 bases between the two germline ends. Germline CDR1 and CDR2: MNHEY and SMNVEV (reference sequence). This chain's CDR3 is CASSLRATGTEKLFF. In DNA, the CDR3 is TGTGCCAGCAGTTTACGGGCAACCGGAACTGAAAAACTGTTTTTT.

This clone qualifies as medium-sized (0.01 to 0.1%). The gene calls are TRBV5-1 and TRBJ2-1; the D is unclear. The length of the CDR3 is 10 residues. The germline V gene encodes CDR1 SGHRS and CDR2 YFSETQ. The germline V and J ends were trimmed by 7 bases and 8 bases, with 7 bases remaining between them. The CDR3 here is CASGEYEQFF. The DNA of the CDR3 is TGCGCCAGCGGCGAATATGAGCAGTTCTTC.

In its sample, this clone was seen a few times. The same CDR3 also results from other DNA sequences found in this sample. The chain is built from TRBV28 and TRBJ2-7; no firm D call. The CDR3 length is 13 residues. Germline-derived CDR1 and CDR2 are MDHEN and SYDVKM. Trimming cost V 2 bases and J 2 bases, with 7 bases left between them. CDR3 nucleotides: TGTGCCAGCAGTTTACGTGGGCCCTACGAGCAGTACTTC. As protein: CASSLRGPYEQYF.